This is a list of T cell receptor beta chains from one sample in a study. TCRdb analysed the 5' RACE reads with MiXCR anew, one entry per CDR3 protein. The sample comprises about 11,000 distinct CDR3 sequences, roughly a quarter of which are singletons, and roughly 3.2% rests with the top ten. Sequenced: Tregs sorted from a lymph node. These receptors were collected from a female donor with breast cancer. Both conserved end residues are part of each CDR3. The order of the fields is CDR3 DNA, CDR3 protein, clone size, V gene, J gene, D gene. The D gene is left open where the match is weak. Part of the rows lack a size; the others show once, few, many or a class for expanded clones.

TGCAGTGCTAGAGATTCAGGGTATGAGCAGTTCTTC	CSARDSGYEQFF	medium-sized	TRBV20-1	TRBJ2-1	NA
TGTGCCAGCAGTTACCCCCACGGGAGGGGCAGCTCCTACACTGAGCAGTTCTTC	CASSYPHGRGSSYTEQFF	NA	TRBV12-3/TRBV12-4	TRBJ2-1	TRBD2
TGTGCCAGCAGTGAGGGACAGGGTCGGTCCGAACAGTACTTC	CASSEGQGRSEQYF	many	TRBV2	TRBJ2-7	TRBD1
TGCAGGGCTACCTGGGGACGGCTCTATGGCTACACCTTC	CRATWGRLYGYTF	many	TRBV20-1	TRBJ1-2	NA
TGCAGTGCTAGAGGACTAGAGGTGCTAGAGACCCAGTACTTC	CSARGLEVLETQYF	NA	TRBV20-1	TRBJ2-5	NA
TGCGCCAGCAGCCAAGTCTCAGCGTCCCTCTCCTACAATGAGCAGTTCTTC	CASSQVSASLSYNEQFF	medium-sized	TRBV4-1	TRBJ2-1	NA
TGTGCCAGCAGTCGACAGGGGTCCCATTCACCCCTCCACTTT	CASSRQGSHSPLHF	few	TRBV6-5	TRBJ1-6	TRBD1
TGTGCCAGCAGCTTAGCGGGGGCAGATACGCAGTATTTT	CASSLAGADTQYF	medium-sized	TRBV7-3	TRBJ2-3	TRBD2
TGTGCCAGCAGCCAGGACTGGACTAGCGGGGGGCCCGAGACCCAGTACTTC	CASSQDWTSGGPETQYF	NA	TRBV4-2	TRBJ2-5	TRBD2
TGCAGTGCTAGTTCTGGTCGCTCCTACAATGAGCAGTTCTTC	CSASSGRSYNEQFF	many	TRBV20-1	TRBJ2-1	NA
TGTGCCAGCAGTGGTGGGCAGCTATACTCTGGAAACACCATATATTTT	CASSGGQLYSGNTIYF	NA	TRBV6-5	TRBJ1-3	NA
TGTGCCAGCAGCGGAGGACGGCGGAGCTCCTACGAGCAGTACTTC	CASSGGRRSSYEQYF	many	TRBV7-9	TRBJ2-7	NA
TGTGCCAGCAGCCCCAGGGATGAGCAGTTCTTC	CASSPRDEQFF	medium-sized	TRBV12-3/TRBV12-4	TRBJ2-1	NA
TGCGCCAGCAGCTTGGTGGGGGAGACCCAGTACTTC	CASSLVGETQYF	medium-sized	TRBV5-1	TRBJ2-5	NA
TGTGCCAGCAGCTTAGTTTCTAGCGGGAGAGGTCGCACAGATACGCAGTATTTT	CASSLVSSGRGRTDTQYF	many	TRBV7-6	TRBJ2-3	TRBD2
TGCAGTGCTAGAACAGGGGGCGATGGCGGCTACACCTTC	CSARTGGDGGYTF	few	TRBV20-1	TRBJ1-2	TRBD1
TGTGCCACCAGTGATTTAGGGGGCCTCTCCTACAATGAGCAGTTCTTC	CATSDLGGLSYNEQFF	few	TRBV24-1	TRBJ2-1	TRBD1
TGTGCCAGCAGCGGGACGTCGGACACCATATATTTT	CASSGTSDTIYF	NA	TRBV11-3	TRBJ1-3	NA
TGTGCCAGCAGTAAACAGGAGGACACTGAAGCTTTCTTT	CASSKQEDTEAFF	many	TRBV6-6	TRBJ1-1	NA
TGTGCCAGCGGTCGGGTCTCCTACAATGAGCAGTTCTTC	CASGRVSYNEQFF	many	TRBV28	TRBJ2-1	NA
TGTGCCAGCAGTACTGGGGCACTAGCGGCAAACAATGAGCAGTTCTTC	CASSTGALAANNEQFF	many	TRBV12-3/TRBV12-4	TRBJ2-1	TRBD2
TGTGCCAGCACCGCAAGACTGAACACCGGGGAGCTGTTTTTT	CASTARLNTGELFF	NA	TRBV12-3/TRBV12-4	TRBJ2-2	NA